Presented here are 28 T cell receptor beta chains from one specimen sequenced in a study of control samples from healthy donors and cancer patients. Clones were read by immunoSEQ multiplex PCR, and TCRdb kept only the in-frame ones, dropping some. The sample includes 130,000 or so clones, around nine tenths of them seen just once. The specimen sequenced was blood. All receptors come from a man aged 45-65 years in good health.

The genes are TRBV13 and TRBJ1-6; 9 bases are shared with TRBD1. This CDR3 comprises 15 residues. V was pared by 5 bases and J by 9 bases, with 8 bases of the junction left unmatched. CDR1 and CDR2 from the germline V gene are PRHDT and FYEKMQ (reference sequence). The CDR3 DNA reads TGTGCCAGCAGCCCCTGGGACAGGGCAGTTTCACCCCTCCACTTT. Protein: CASSPWDRAVSPLHF.

The V call is TRBV11-2, the J call TRBJ2-1, with TRBD2 as a possible D gene (6 bases). Germline-derived CDR1 and CDR2 are SGHAT and FQNNGV. This CDR3 is built from 16 residues. V lost 4 bases, J lost 4 bases, and 17 bases lay in between. The CDR3 sequence is CASSYRTIAGYNEQFF. The CDR3 region has the DNA TGTGCCAGCAGCTACCGGACTATCGCAGGATACAATGAGCAGTTCTTC. The full variable domain, its missing parts supplied by reference TRBV11-2 and TRBJ2-1, is EAGVAQSPRYKIIEKRQSVAFWCNPISGHATLYWYQQILGQGPKLLIQFQNNGVVDDSQLPKDRFSAERLKGVDSTLKIQPAKLEDSAVYLCASSYRTIAGYNEQFFGPGTRLTVL.

The rearrangement uses TRBV6-4 and TRBJ1-6, with no clear D. In germline, CDR1 is MRHNA, CDR2 SNTAGT. The V and J ends lost 11 bases and 9 bases respectively, with 2 bases between them. The length of the CDR3 is 8 residues. CDR3 sequence reads: CAFSPLHF. CDR3 bases: TGTGCCTTTTCACCCCTCCACTTT.

V gene TRBV2 combines with J gene TRBJ2-7, with a possible D match to TRBD1 (5 bases). Germline V gene sequence: CDR1 SNHLY, CDR2 FYNNEI. The CDR3 extends over 14 amino acids. V shed 3 bases and J shed 3 bases, with 12 bases lying between them. The CDR3 is CASSDMGLVYEQYF. CDR3 DNA: TGTGCCAGCAGTGACATGGGGCTGGTCTACGAGCAGTACTTC.

V usage is TRBV29-1 and J usage is TRBJ1-4; D possibly corresponds to TRBD1 (5 bases). V gave up 7 bases and J gave up 7 bases, with 7 bases separating them. This CDR3 is 10 amino acids long. Germline-derived CDR1 and CDR2 are SQVTM and ANQGSEA. The CDR3 loop is CSGGTEKLFF. In DNA form, the CDR3 reads TGCAGCGGGGGGACTGAAAAACTGTTTTTT.

The chain is built from TRBV7-2 and TRBJ1-1; 7 bases fit TRBD1. With 5 bases clipped from V and 4 bases from J, the junction kept 13 bases outside the gene matches. Germline V gene sequence: CDR1 SGHTA, CDR2 FQGNSA. This CDR3 has 16 amino acids. CDR3 coding DNA: TGTGCCAGCAGCCCGCGACAGGGTGCGGGCCCCACTGAAGCTTTCTTT. It yields the protein CASSPRQGAGPTEAFF.

The J gene is TRBJ2-7, the V gene TRBV30, with TRBD2 matching over 8 bases. Per germline, CDR1 GTSNPN and CDR2 SVGIG (reference sequence). The CDR3 runs 16 residues. Unmatched junction bases numbered 7, after V lost 0 bases and J lost 0 bases. The CDR3 coding sequence is TGTGCCTGGAGTGTAAGCGGGGGCCTGTACTCCTACGAGCAGTACTTC. Encoded protein: CAWSVSGGLYSYEQYF.

The chain couples TRBV30 to TRBJ1-6; D perhaps matches TRBD1 (6 bases). The V end was cut by 3 bases, the J end by 9 bases, with 12 bases between. Germline V gene lookup returns CDR1 GTSNPN and CDR2 SVGIG (reference sequence). This CDR3 is built from 13 residues. The CDR3 DNA reads TGTGCCTGGAGCATACAACAGGGTTCACCCCTCCACTTT. Protein sequence: CAWSIQQGSPLHF.

The genes are TRBV2 and TRBJ2-3, with D perhaps matching TRBD1 (6 bases). Germline assignment: CDR1 SNHLY and CDR2 FYNNEI. This CDR3 is 15 amino acids long. V lost 4 bases to trimming and J lost 8 bases, with 19 bases between them. The CDR3 nucleotides are TGTGCCAGCAGTGGGACAGAACGGTTTGTAACTACGCAGTATTTT. Protein product: CASSGTERFVTTQYF. The full variable domain, its missing parts supplied by reference TRBV2 and TRBJ2-3, is EPEVTQTPSHQVTQMGQEVILRCVPISNHLYFYWYRQILGQKVEFLVSFYNNEISEKSEIFDDQFSVERPDGSNFTLKIRSTKLEDSAMYFCASSGTERFVTTQYFGPGTRLTVL.

The chain joins TRBV6-4 to TRBJ1-1; TRBD1 matches 7 bases. The CDR3 is made up of 14 amino acids. V trimming: 4 bases; J trimming: 4 bases; junction bases outside the gene matches: 6. Germline loops: CDR1 MRHNA, CDR2 SNTAGT. CDR3 DNA: TGTGCCAGCAGTGTTACAGGGGTATCCACTGAAGCTTTCTTT. Its translation: CASSVTGVSTEAFF.

The chain employs TRBV6-5 and TRBJ1-3; TRBD1 might be the D (5 bases). V was shortened by 7 bases and J by 3 bases, with 16 bases between the two germline ends. The germline gives CDR1 MNHEY, CDR2 SVGAGI. The CDR3 consists of 15 residues. CDR3 coding DNA: TGTGCCAGCACCTTGGGACTTGGTCGTGGAAACACCATATATTTT. It yields the protein CASTLGLGRGNTIYF.

The chain carries TRBV15 and TRBJ1-5; 7 positions agree with TRBD1. The germline V gene has CDR1 LNHNV and CDR2 YYDKDF (reference sequence). The CDR3 totals 15 residues. After removal of 2 bases from V and 2 bases from J, the junction contained 3 bases not matched to a gene. CDR3 sequence: CATSRRGRGNQPQHF. CDR3 DNA sequence: TGTGCCACCAGCAGAAGGGGGCGAGGCAATCAGCCCCAGCATTTT. Full variable domain (missing parts from reference TRBV15 and TRBJ1-5): DAMVIQNPRYQVTQFGKPVTLSCSQTLNHNVMYWYQQKSSQAPKLLFHYYDKDFNNEADTPDNFQSRRPNTSFCFLDIRSPGLGDTAMYLCATSRRGRGNQPQHFGDGTRLSIL.

This chain joins TRBV6-1 and TRBJ2-5; possible D gene TRBD1, 5 bases. Per the germline V gene, CDR1 is MNHNS and CDR2 is SASEGT. Between the trimmed V and J ends, which lost 0 bases and 2 bases, there was a span of 10 bases. The CDR3 totals 15 residues. The CDR3 nucleotides read TGTGCCAGCAGTGAAGCCGGACACCAACAAGAGACCCAGTACTTC. Protein product: CASSEAGHQQETQYF.

This clone was found once. The chain joins TRBV30 to TRBJ2-2; 7 bases fit TRBD1. Unmatched junction bases numbered 4, after V lost 8 bases and J lost 4 bases. Germline assignment: CDR1 GTSNPN and CDR2 SVGIG (reference sequence). The CDR3 runs to 12 residues. CDR3 nucleotide sequence: TGTGCCCGGGACAGCCGCACCGGGGAGCTGTTTTTT. It codes for CARDSRTGELFF.

The chain has TRBV2 and TRBJ1-1; tentatively, D is TRBD1 (5 bases). Per germline, CDR1 SNHLY and CDR2 FYNNEI. With 2 bases removed from V and 4 bases from J, the gap between germline ends came to 8 bases. The CDR3 has 13 amino acids. Written as DNA, the CDR3 is TGTGCCAGCAGTGAACAGGGAAGCACTGAAGCTTTCTTT. It specifies CASSEQGSTEAFF. Combining the CDR3 with reference TRBV2 and TRBJ1-1 gives the whole variable domain EPEVTQTPSHQVTQMGQEVILRCVPISNHLYFYWYRQILGQKVEFLVSFYNNEISEKSEIFDDQFSVERPDGSNFTLKIRSTKLEDSAMYFCASSEQGSTEAFFGQGTRLTVV.

The chain carries TRBV28 and TRBJ1-5; D is possibly TRBD1 (6 bases). The CDR3 contains 16 residues. Trimming took 5 bases from V and 6 from J, leaving 20 bases between them. Germline lookup yields CDR1 MDHEN and CDR2 SYDVKM. DNA of the CDR3: TGTGCCAGCAGTACCTGGGGGCCCGGCGGCGTTCAGCCCCAGCATTTT. This codes for CASSTWGPGGVQPQHF.

This clone was counted only a few times. The genes are TRBV10-3 and TRBJ2-7, with D unresolved. The germline V gene has CDR1 ENHRY and CDR2 SYGVKD. V lost 3 bases and J 3 bases, leaving 12 bases between the germline ends. The CDR3 runs to 14 residues. CDR3 DNA sequence: TGTGCCATCAGTGATAGCACCTCCGGCTACGAGCAGTACTTC. Its protein is CAISDSTSGYEQYF.

This clone has just a few counts. This sequence joins TRBV4-1 and TRBJ1-4, with TRBD1 identical over 8 bases. CDR1 and CDR2 (germline): MGHRA, YSYEKL. The CDR3 length is 14 residues. V shed 5 bases, J shed 7 bases, and the junction held 6 bases outside the gene matches. CDR3 loop: CASSFQTGGEKLFF. For the CDR3, the DNA is TGCGCCAGCAGCTTCCAAACAGGGGGTGAAAAACTGTTTTTT.

A remark on this clone: The conserved final phenylalanine or tryptophan is absent from the CDR3, which likely points to a read error. The limits of the CDR3 on the DNA are not certain, so only TCRdb's listed CDR3 is given. The J gene is TRBJ1-1, the V gene TRBV6-1; the D call of TRBD1 is as the table states it, not checked on the DNA. The CDR3 is 10 amino acids in total, end residues counted. Germline-derived CDR1 and CDR2 are MNHNS and SASEGT. The CDR3 protein is CASSEMQVVT.

The V call is TRBV7-8, the J call TRBJ2-3, with D possibly TRBD1 on 5 matching bases. V lost 0 bases and J lost 3, with 10 bases in between. CDR1 is SGHVS, CDR2 FQNEAQ, per germline. The CDR3 consists of 15 residues. DNA of the CDR3: TGTGCCAGCAGCTTAGCGGGGCGCGGTACAGATACGCAGTATTTT. It specifies CASSLAGRGTDTQYF.

The rearrangement joins TRBV30 to TRBJ2-7; D is ambiguous. Trimming left V 3 bases short and J 2 bases short, with 8 bases between. Germline values: CDR1 GTSNPN, CDR2 SVGIG (reference sequence). The CDR3 runs to 12 residues. Here the CDR3 DNA reads TGTGCCTGGAGCGGTACTACCTACGAGCAGTACTTC. Its translation is CAWSGTTYEQYF.

The V and J genes are TRBV18 and TRBJ2-3; possible D gene TRBD2, 6 bases. Trimming removed 6 bases from V and 4 bases from J, with 20 bases in between. The length of the CDR3 is 16 residues. Germline loops: CDR1 KGHSH, CDR2 LQKENI. The CDR3 sequence is CASSPPLGGVADTQYF. In DNA form, the CDR3 reads TGTGCCAGCTCGCCCCCGTTGGGCGGGGTGGCAGATACGCAGTATTTT.

This chain links TRBV28 with TRBJ1-5; D might be TRBD1 (5 bases). The CDR3 is 13 amino acids. Trimming took off 3 bases at V and 5 bases at J, with 8 bases between the two ends. In germline, CDR1 is MDHEN, CDR2 SYDVKM. CDR3 amino acids: CASSFSRDQPQHF. CDR3 in DNA: TGTGCCAGCAGTTTTTCCAGGGATCAGCCCCAGCATTTT. The variable domain in full, with the rest retrieved from reference TRBV28 and TRBJ1-5, is DVKVTQSSRYLVKRTGEKVFLECVQDMDHENMFWYRQDPGLGLRLIYFSYDVKMKEKGDIPEGYSVSREKKERFSLILESASTNQTSMYLCASSFSRDQPQHFGDGTRLSIL.

The chain recombines TRBV13 with TRBJ2-7; the D gene is possibly TRBD1 (5 bases). The CDR3 totals 13 residues. V was shortened by 2 bases and J by 0 bases, with 5 bases between the two germline ends. Per germline, CDR1 PRHDT and CDR2 FYEKMQ (reference sequence). This CDR3 reads CASSLRGSYEQYF. The CDR3, as DNA: TGTGCCAGCAGCTTAAGGGGCTCCTACGAGCAGTACTTC.

This clone has a single count. The rearrangement links TRBV30 to TRBJ2-2, with TRBD2 matching over 7 bases. Germline V gives CDR1 GTSNPN, CDR2 SVGIG (reference sequence). This CDR3 spans 14 amino acids. The junction had 9 bases not matched to a gene; V was cut back by 5 bases and J by 6 bases. The CDR3 sequence is CAWFWGGVPGELFF. In DNA form, the CDR3 reads TGTGCCTGGTTTTGGGGGGGTGTTCCCGGGGAGCTGTTTTTT.

The rearrangement joins TRBV6-5 to TRBJ1-4; the D gene is possibly TRBD1 (5 bases). Deletions cut 6 bases from V and 0 bases from J, with 8 bases between. The CDR3 runs to 14 residues. Germline CDR1 is MNHEY and CDR2 is SVGAGI. This CDR3 reads CASSRTSTNEKLFF. The CDR3 region has the DNA TGTGCCAGCAGCAGGACATCAACTAATGAAAAACTGTTTTTT.

Only one count was recorded for this clone. J is TRBJ1-1 and V is TRBV19; D is undetermined. Trimming cost V 4 bases and J 1 base, with 10 bases left between them. Looked up from germline, CDR1 is LNHDA and CDR2 is SQIVND (reference sequence). The CDR3 covers 14 residues. The CDR3 bases are TGTGCCAGTAGTAGTCGGGAAAGGAACACTGAAGCTTTCTTT. Amino acids: CASSSRERNTEAFF.

The V gene is TRBV9, the J gene TRBJ2-6, with 9 bases matching TRBD1. Germline V gives CDR1 SGDLS, CDR2 YYNGEE. The V gene end was trimmed by 4 bases and the J gene end by 4 bases; junction bases not matched to a gene: 6. This CDR3 is built from 16 residues. CDR3 sequence (DNA): TGTGCCAGCAGCACAGGGACAGGGCAAGGGGCCAACGTCCTGACTTTC. Translated: CASSTGTGQGANVLTF.